What follows describes a single TCR beta chain. Its antigen is still unknown. No base quality values were provided; no much bigger clone lies one nucleotide off. CDR1 and CDR2, looked up from the germline V gene (reference sequence), are GTSNPN and SVGIG. Spanning cysteine to phenylalanine, the CDR3 consists of 12 amino acids. This entry keeps only the CDR3 DNA: 36 bases, framed from base 1. The germline ends are 10 bases apart after V is trimmed by 2 bases and J by 8 bases. The immunoSEQ Assay, a bias-controlled multiplex PCR, was used to amplify TCRbeta CDR3 regions from genomic DNA. In the authors' own workflow: Within the assay, amplification of reference gene primers was used to estimate how many nucleated cells each sample contained. To quantify the absolute abundance of each unique TCRbeta CDR3 rearrangement, sequence reads were collapsed and filtered. Productive Simpson clonality was computed per sample as the square root of Simpson's diversity index over productive rearrangements. TCRdb stores this immuneACCESS table with in-frame sequences only. Part of the clones is absent; in the studies checked, under half of the shortfall reflects unresolved V genes, and no reason is known for the rest. Clone size and the V and J calls come from that table; the DNA yielded D and trimming. This sample has some 16,000 clones in its table, and 89% of those were observed once. The ten largest clones add up to under 13% of the sample.

The entry originates in a study of blood T cell repertoires in COVID-19 (TCRdb year 2020). In terms of the full investigation: The collaborator samples originated in the United States, Italy and Spain and spanned the acute and convalescent phases of COVID-19. The repertoires were released in a freely available public database intended as a resource for research on the immune response to SARS-CoV-2. The sample metadata nearly always contained a de-identified subject ID, COVID-19 status, age in years and sex. The prospective study material was composed of cDNA or gDNA derived from T cells, B-cell-depleted T cells, or PBMCs. The dataset comprised deeply sampled blood TCRbeta repertoires from subjects exposed to, actively infected with, or recovered from COVID-19. HLA class I and class II types, where available, came from metadata supplied by the sample provider rather than from assay-based typing. The samples were drawn from two sources: the first 160 participants of the ongoing ImmuneRACE study, and 1,000 to 1,500 subjects contributed by 6 global collaborators. Paper-wide results and their limitations: How much clinical and demographic metadata was included differed by source and by participant, and the metadata was provided uncurated.

Whole blood was collected in K2EDTA tubes by collaborating institutions according to the institutions' own protocols. For TCRbeta analysis, collaborators shipped samples as frozen whole blood, isolated PBMCs, or DNA extracted from either of those sample types. Here the chain combines TRBV30 and TRBJ2-1; TRBD1 is possibly the D segment (6 matching bases). Specimen: peripheral blood. This clonotype originated in a man at least 80 years old with acute or convalescent COVID-19. At the DNA level, the sequence is TGTGCCTGGAGTATTGGGGGCTATGAGCAGTTCTTC. Its coded protein is CAWSIGGYEQFF.